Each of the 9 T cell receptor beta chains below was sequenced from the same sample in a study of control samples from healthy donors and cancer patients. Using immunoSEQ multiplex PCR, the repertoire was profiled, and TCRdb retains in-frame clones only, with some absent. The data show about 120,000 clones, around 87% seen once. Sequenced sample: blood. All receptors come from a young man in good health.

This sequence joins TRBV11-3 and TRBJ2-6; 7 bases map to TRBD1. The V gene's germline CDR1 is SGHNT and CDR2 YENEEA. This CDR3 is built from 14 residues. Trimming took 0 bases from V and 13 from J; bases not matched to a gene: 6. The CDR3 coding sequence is TGTGCCAGCAGCTTAGAAGGGGGCCTGGGAGTCCTGACTTTC. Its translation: CASSLEGGLGVLTF.

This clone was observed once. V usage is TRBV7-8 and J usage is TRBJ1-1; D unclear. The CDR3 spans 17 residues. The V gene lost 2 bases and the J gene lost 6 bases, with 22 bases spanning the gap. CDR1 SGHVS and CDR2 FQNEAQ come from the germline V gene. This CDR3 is CASSLMIRKASAAEAFF. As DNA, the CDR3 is TGTGCCAGCAGCTTAATGATCAGGAAGGCGTCGGCCGCTGAAGCTTTCTTT.

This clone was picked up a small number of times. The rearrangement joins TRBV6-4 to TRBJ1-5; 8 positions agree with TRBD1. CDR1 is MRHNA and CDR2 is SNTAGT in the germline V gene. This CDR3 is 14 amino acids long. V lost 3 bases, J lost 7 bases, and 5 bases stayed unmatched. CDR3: CASSETGEGQPQHF. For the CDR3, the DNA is TGTGCCAGCAGTGAGACAGGGGAGGGGCAGCCCCAGCATTTT.

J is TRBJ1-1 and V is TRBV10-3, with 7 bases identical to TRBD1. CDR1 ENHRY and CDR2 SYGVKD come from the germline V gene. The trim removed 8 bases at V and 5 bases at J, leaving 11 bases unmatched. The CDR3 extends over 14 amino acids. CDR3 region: CAILGGDRATEAFF. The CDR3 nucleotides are TGTGCCATCTTGGGGGGCGACAGGGCTACTGAAGCTTTCTTT.

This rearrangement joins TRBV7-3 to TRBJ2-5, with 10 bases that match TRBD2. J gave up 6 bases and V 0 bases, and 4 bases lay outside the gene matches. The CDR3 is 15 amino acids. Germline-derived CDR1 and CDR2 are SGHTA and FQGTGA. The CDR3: CASSLTGTSVQTQYF. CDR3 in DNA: TGTGCCAGCAGCTTAACCGGGACTAGCGTCCAGACCCAGTACTTC.

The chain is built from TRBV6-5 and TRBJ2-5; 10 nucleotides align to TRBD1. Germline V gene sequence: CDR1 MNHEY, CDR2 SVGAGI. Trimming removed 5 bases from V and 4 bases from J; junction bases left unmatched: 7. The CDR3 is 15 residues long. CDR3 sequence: CASSPRDRGPETQYF. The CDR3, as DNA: TGTGCCAGCAGTCCTCGGGACAGGGGCCCAGAGACCCAGTACTTC.

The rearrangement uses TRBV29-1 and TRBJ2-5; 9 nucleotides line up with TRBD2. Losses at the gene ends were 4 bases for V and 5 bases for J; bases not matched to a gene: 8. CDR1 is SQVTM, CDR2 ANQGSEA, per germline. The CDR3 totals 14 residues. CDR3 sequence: CSVVAGGLVETQYF. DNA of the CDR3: TGCAGCGTTGTGGCGGGGGGGTTGGTGGAGACCCAGTACTTC.

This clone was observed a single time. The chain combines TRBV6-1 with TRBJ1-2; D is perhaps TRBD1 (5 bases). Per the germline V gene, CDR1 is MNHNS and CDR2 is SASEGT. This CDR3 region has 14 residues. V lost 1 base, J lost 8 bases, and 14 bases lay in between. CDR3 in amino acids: CASSEGEGIRGYTF. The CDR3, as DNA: TGTGCCAGCAGTGAAGGGGAGGGGATAAGGGGCTACACCTTC.

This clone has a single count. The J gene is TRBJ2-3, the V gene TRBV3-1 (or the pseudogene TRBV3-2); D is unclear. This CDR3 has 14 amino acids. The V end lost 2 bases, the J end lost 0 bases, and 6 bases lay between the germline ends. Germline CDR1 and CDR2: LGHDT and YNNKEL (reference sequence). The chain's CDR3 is CASSQLPSTDTQYF. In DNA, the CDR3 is TGTGCCAGCAGCCAATTGCCTAGCACAGATACGCAGTATTTT.